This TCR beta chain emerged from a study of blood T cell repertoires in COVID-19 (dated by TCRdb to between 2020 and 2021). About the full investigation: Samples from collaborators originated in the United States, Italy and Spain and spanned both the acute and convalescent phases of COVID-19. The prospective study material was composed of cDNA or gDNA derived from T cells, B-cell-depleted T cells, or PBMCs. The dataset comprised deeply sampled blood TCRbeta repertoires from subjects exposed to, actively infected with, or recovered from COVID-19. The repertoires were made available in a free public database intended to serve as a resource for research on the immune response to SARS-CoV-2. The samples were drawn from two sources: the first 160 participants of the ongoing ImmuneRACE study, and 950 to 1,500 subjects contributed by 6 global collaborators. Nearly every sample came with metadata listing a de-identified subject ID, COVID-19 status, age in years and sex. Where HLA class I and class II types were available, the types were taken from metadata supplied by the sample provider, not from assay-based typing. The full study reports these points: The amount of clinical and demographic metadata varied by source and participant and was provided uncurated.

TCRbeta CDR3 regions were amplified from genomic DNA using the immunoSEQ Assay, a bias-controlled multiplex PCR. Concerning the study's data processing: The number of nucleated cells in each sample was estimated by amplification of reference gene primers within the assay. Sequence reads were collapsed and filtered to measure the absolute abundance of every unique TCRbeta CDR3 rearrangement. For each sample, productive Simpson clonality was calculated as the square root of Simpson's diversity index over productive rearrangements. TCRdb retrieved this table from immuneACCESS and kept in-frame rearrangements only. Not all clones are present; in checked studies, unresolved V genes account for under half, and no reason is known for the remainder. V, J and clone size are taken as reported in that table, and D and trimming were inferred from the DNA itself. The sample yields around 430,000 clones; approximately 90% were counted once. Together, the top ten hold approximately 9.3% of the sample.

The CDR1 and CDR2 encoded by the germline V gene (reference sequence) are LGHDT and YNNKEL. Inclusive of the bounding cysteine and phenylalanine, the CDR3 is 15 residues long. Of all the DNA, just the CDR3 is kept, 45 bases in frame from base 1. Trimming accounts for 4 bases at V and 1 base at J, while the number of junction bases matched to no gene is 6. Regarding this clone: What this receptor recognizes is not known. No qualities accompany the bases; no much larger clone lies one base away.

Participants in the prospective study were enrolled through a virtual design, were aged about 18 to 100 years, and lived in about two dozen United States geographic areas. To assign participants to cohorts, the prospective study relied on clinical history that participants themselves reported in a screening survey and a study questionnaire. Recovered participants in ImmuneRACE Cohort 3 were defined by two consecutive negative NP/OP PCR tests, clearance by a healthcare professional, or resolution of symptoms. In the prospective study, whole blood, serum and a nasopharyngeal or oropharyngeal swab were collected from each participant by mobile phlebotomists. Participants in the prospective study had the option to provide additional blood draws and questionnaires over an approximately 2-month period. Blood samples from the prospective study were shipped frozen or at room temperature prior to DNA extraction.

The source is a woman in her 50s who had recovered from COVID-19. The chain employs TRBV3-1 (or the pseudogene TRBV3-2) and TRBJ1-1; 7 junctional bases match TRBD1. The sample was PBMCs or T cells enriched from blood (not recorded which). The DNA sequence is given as TGTGCCAGCAGCCCCAGGGACAGACAGAACACTGAAGCTTTCTTT. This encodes CASSPRDRQNTEAFF.